The T cell receptor (beta chain) under discussion was sequenced for a study of cytomegalovirus exposure and HLA in healthy donors. As for the study in general: An early data release held tens of millions of unique TCRs from HLA-typed donors. Regarding the study as a whole: Some highly shared sequence variants likely arose as a pipeline artifact. At a 0.05 false discovery rate, a later analysis found over 15,000 TCR beta sequences to be associated with HLA alleles.

Trimming removed 3 bases from V and 6 bases from J, with 11 bases in between. This CDR3 region has 13 residues. From germline, CDR1 is LNHDA and CDR2 SQIVND (reference sequence). All the people who gave samples were healthy bone marrow donors. A multiplex PCR was run with 60 Vbeta primers and 13 Jbeta primers. Clones were sequenced by immunoSEQ multiplex PCR, and TCRdb holds only the in-frame ones, with some missing. The table shows about 200,000 clones, with roughly 87% occurring only once. Notes on this clone: Its antigen is not identified.

The source material was PBMCs. The receptor was isolated from a man in his forties in good health and CMV-seropositive. This rearrangement joins TRBV19 to TRBJ1-1, with no clear D. The CDR3 coding sequence is TGTGCCAGTAGTATCTTAGGAGTCGCTGAAGCTTTCTTT. Its translation: CASSILGVAEAFF.